These 21 T cell receptor beta chains share one sample of origin, sequenced in a study of T cells expressing NK-cell markers. TCRdb reanalyzed the 5' RACE reads and collapses them to one entry per CDR3 protein, without DNA. The sample's table shows 150,000 to 180,000 distinct CDR3 sequences. Material for sequencing was blood T cells: a sorted CD56 or NKG2C T cell subset, CD4+ or CD8+ T cells, or bulk PBMC T cells (not recorded which). The receptors here all came from a woman between 45 and 60 years old in good health.

The V and J genes are TRBV12-5 and TRBJ2-2; TCRdb's assignment of TRBD1 cannot be checked, as there is no DNA. Germline V gives CDR1 LGHNT, CDR2 FRNRAP. The CDR3 has 17 residues. The CDR3 here is CASGLATGVWNTGELFF.

The chain is built from TRBV5-6 and TRBJ1-3. There are 15 residues in the CDR3. CDR1 is SGHDT and CDR2 is YYEEEE in the germline V gene. The CDR3 spells CASSLGESSGNTIYF.

The chain is built from TRBV30 and TRBJ2-3; no DNA is available, so the TRBD2 call from TCRdb remains unchecked. Germline-derived CDR1 and CDR2 are GTSNPN and SVGIG (reference sequence). This CDR3 is built from 13 residues. CDR3 protein: CAWSVMEADTQYF.

This CDR3 reads CASSDSREGLNEQFF. The chain links TRBV6-4 to TRBJ2-1. The CDR3 covers 15 residues. Looked up from germline, CDR1 is MRHNA and CDR2 is SNTAGT.

The rearrangement uses TRBV7-6 and TRBJ2-1; the D call from TCRdb, TRBD1, cannot be confirmed without DNA. CDR3 length equals 12 residues. CDR1 is SGHVS, CDR2 FNYEAQ, per germline. This chain's CDR3 is CASSHMDRTQFF.

The chain has TRBV4-1 and TRBJ2-2. CDR3 length equals 12 residues. The germline CDR1 and CDR2 sequences are MGHRA and YSYEKL. CDR3: CASSPSHRELFF.

V usage is TRBV7-3 and J usage is TRBJ2-3; TCRdb gives TRBD1 as the D gene, but with no DNA this cannot be confirmed. The CDR3 contains 16 residues. CDR1 and CDR2 from the germline V gene are SGHTA and FQGTGA. The CDR3 sequence: CASSHPLAGDTDTQYF.

The rearrangement joins TRBV27 to TRBJ1-5. The CDR3 spans 11 residues. Germline CDR1 reads MNHEY; CDR2 reads SMNVEV (reference sequence). This CDR3 reads CASGFGQPQHF.

V gene TRBV20-1 combines with J gene TRBJ2-7; TCRdb selects TRBD2, and the lack of DNA leaves this call unchecked. CDR3 length: 15 amino acids. Germline-derived CDR1 and CDR2 are DFQATT and SNEGSKA (reference sequence). The CDR3: CSARDGGGSSYEQYF.

The chain has TRBV4-1 and TRBJ1-2; no DNA is available, so the TRBD1 call from TCRdb remains unchecked. The CDR3 runs 15 residues. Germline CDR1 is MGHRA and CDR2 is YSYEKL. The CDR3 spells CASSQFLQGYQGYTF.

The chain is built from TRBV3-1 and TRBJ2-4; the TRBD1 assignment by TCRdb is unverifiable without DNA. The CDR3 spans 13 residues. Germline V CDR1 and CDR2: LGHDT, YNNKEL (reference sequence). This CDR3 reads CASSQVGENIQYF.

The chain is built from TRBV4-1 and TRBJ2-1. This CDR3 spans 15 amino acids. CDR1 and CDR2 (germline): MGHRA, YSYEKL. CDR3 in amino acids: CASSLAANTYNEQFF.

The V call is TRBV7-9, the J call TRBJ2-5. The CDR3 runs to 14 residues. CDR1 and CDR2 (germline): SEHNR, FQNEAQ (reference sequence). This chain's CDR3 is CASSLIGIWETQYF. The complete variable domain, with remaining parts taken from reference TRBV7-9 and TRBJ2-5, reads DTGVSQNPRHKITKRGQNVTFRCDPISEHNRLYWYRQTLGQGPEFLTYFQNEAQLEKSRLLSDRFSAERPKGSFSTLEIQRTEQGDSAMYLCASSLIGIWETQYFGPGTRLLVL.

The gene calls are TRBV20-1 and TRBJ2-5. The CDR3 covers 14 residues. Germline CDR1 and CDR2: DFQATT and SNEGSKA (reference sequence). CDR3 protein: CSARGGSIQETQYF.

The V and J genes are TRBV2 and TRBJ2-5; TCRdb's assignment of TRBD1 cannot be checked, as there is no DNA. Germline V gives CDR1 SNHLY, CDR2 FYNNEI. There are 13 residues in the CDR3. The CDR3: CASSPGGSETQYF.

J is TRBJ2-1 and V is TRBV10-2; TCRdb selects TRBD2, and the lack of DNA leaves this call unchecked. The CDR3 extends over 15 amino acids. Germline loops: CDR1 WSHSY, CDR2 SAAADI. CDR3: CASSLGDLAHNEQFF.

The chain joins TRBV15 to TRBJ2-7; the D call of TRBD1 rests on TCRdb alone, since no DNA is present to check it. From germline, CDR1 is LNHNV and CDR2 YYDKDF (reference sequence). The CDR3 sequence is 13 residues long. Here the CDR3 reads CATSSTPSGEQYF.

The CDR3 here is CAWDPHRTEAFF. The chain recombines TRBV7-9 with TRBJ1-1; the D call from TCRdb, TRBD1, cannot be confirmed without DNA. Germline V CDR1 and CDR2: SEHNR, FQNEAQ (reference sequence). The CDR3 runs to 12 residues.

The chain employs TRBV5-1 and TRBJ1-6; TCRdb's D call, TRBD1, is unchecked because there is no DNA. Germline CDR1 reads SGHRS; CDR2 reads YFSETQ. The CDR3 covers 14 residues. CDR3 sequence: CASSLTGIGSPLHF.

The V call is TRBV11-2, the J call TRBJ2-7; TCRdb reports TRBD2, a call that lacks DNA to check it against. Germline V gives CDR1 SGHAT, CDR2 FQNNGV. The CDR3 contains 17 residues. This CDR3 is CASSLGWRREVPYEQYF.

This chain uses TRBV5-1 with TRBJ2-1; no DNA is available, so the TRBD2 call from TCRdb remains unchecked. In germline, CDR1 is SGHRS, CDR2 YFSETQ. The CDR3 is made up of 15 amino acids. This CDR3 reads CASRLAGGIHNEQFF.